This T cell receptor beta chain was sequenced during a study of metastatic and nonmetastatic thyroid tumors. Study summary: Repertoires from malignant and benign thyroid patients were compared across blood and tumor or nodule tissue. Findings and limits, study-wide: Relative to benign nodules, malignant thyroid tumors were reportedly characterized by significantly elevated TCR beta diversity in blood and tumor.

Until they underwent thyroid surgery, no patient had received any treatment. This CDR3 has 17 residues. The germline V gene has CDR1 SEHNR and CDR2 FQNEAQ (reference sequence). The V end was cut by 1 base, the J end by 0 bases, with 14 bases between. Per the original data handling: In papillary thyroid cancer, a distant-metastasis classifier was built using CDR3 differences across clinicopathological groups. MiXCR reprocessed the PCR reads for TCRdb. These V and J calls originate from TCRdb's pipeline instead of the authors' own analysis. The sample carries some 16,000 clones, less than 25% recorded once. Within the sample, this clone is medium-sized. Its antigen remains unknown.

This receptor was identified in a male donor with papillary thyroid cancer or a benign thyroid nodule (not recorded which). Some clones in this sample may be carry-over from other donors' samples. Sample: tumor tissue. The chain combines TRBV7-9 with TRBJ2-3, with D possibly being TRBD2 (5 bases). The CDR3 spells CASSLGVSRESTDTQYF. The DNA for the CDR3 is TGTGCCAGCAGCTTAGGAGTATCGAGGGAAAGCACAGATACGCAGTATTTT. Supplemented by reference TRBV7-9 and TRBJ2-3, the full variable domain reads DTGVSQNPRHKITKRGQNVTFRCDPISEHNRLYWYRQTLGQGPEFLTYFQNEAQLEKSRLLSDRFSAERPKGSFSTLEIQRTEQGDSAMYLCASSLGVSRESTDTQYFGPGTRLTVL.